This TCR beta chain was identified in a study of blood T cell repertoires in COVID-19. Across the study: Samples came from the United States, Italy and Spain, spanning acute and convalescent COVID-19.

The germline V gene has CDR1 LNHDA and CDR2 SQIVND (reference sequence). The ends lost 7 bases at V and 0 bases at J; junction bases unmatched: 4. This CDR3 contains 14 residues. As handled by the study authors: Amplification from reference gene primers served as the basis for estimated nucleated cell counts. Using immunoSEQ multiplex PCR, the repertoire was profiled, and TCRdb retains in-frame clones only, with some absent. V, J and clone size are taken as reported in that table, and D and trimming were inferred from the DNA itself. The sample includes some 340,000 clones, around 83% of them seen just once.

The receptor comes from a woman in her forties or fifties who had recovered from COVID-19. The J gene is TRBJ2-5, the V gene TRBV19; TRBD2 aligns across 8 bases. The sample was PBMCs or T cells enriched from blood (not recorded which). The CDR3 DNA sequence: TGTGCCAGTATATGGCGGGGGGACCAAGAGACCCAGTACTTC. This encodes CASIWRGDQETQYF.